The next 10 T cell receptor beta chains were all read from a single sample in a study of metastatic and nonmetastatic thyroid tumors. Patients underwent thyroid surgery, and none had received any treatment before it. TCRdb recomputed clones from the PCR reads via MiXCR. The sample has some 90,000 clones; around 7.8% are singletons. Material: blood. These receptors originate from a female donor with papillary thyroid cancer or a benign thyroid nodule (not recorded which). Some clones in this sample may be carry-over from other donors' samples.

This clone turned up a few times. A read error may be the cause here, since a much bigger clone is one base away. The chain employs TRBV7-6 and TRBJ2-1, with 7 bases aligning to TRBD1. The junction had 8 bases not matched to a gene; V was cut back by 6 bases and J by 0 bases. This CDR3 comprises 16 residues. The germline CDR1 and CDR2 sequences are SGHVS and FNYEAQ. CDR3 nucleotides: TGTGCCAGCAGTTCATCGGGGACAGCCTCCTACAATGAGCAGTTCTTC. Its protein product is CASSSSGTASYNEQFF.

Remarks on this clone: A much larger clone differs from this one at a single base, so this may be a read error. CDR3 in amino acids: CASSRDSALSGSNVLTF. The CDR3 DNA follows: TGTGCCAGCAGTAGGGACAGCGCCCTCTCTGGGTCCAACGTCCTGACTTTC. The J gene is TRBJ2-6, the V gene TRBV6-1; 7 nucleotides match TRBD1. CDR3 size: 17 residues. Germline values: CDR1 MNHNS, CDR2 SASEGT.

The rearrangement links TRBV7-6 to TRBJ1-6; D is unclear. V was pared by 5 bases and J by 7 bases, with 12 bases between. The CDR3 covers 14 residues. In germline, CDR1 is SGHVS, CDR2 FNYEAQ. CDR3 DNA sequence: TGTGCCAGCAGCCCGGGTCTATTAAATTCACCCCTCCACTTT. This encodes CASSPGLLNSPLHF.

With respect to this clone: A much larger clone sits a single nucleotide away, making a read error possible. The chain links TRBV6-5 to TRBJ2-7; the D gene is possibly TRBD1 (5 bases). Germline CDR1 MNHEY, CDR2 SVGAGI. CDR3 size: 15 residues. CDR3 in DNA: TGTGACAGCAGTTACTCCGACGGACAACCCTACGAGCAGTACTTC. Amino acids: CDSSYSDGQPYEQYF.

Comment on this clone: A much larger clone is a single base away; this may be a read error. The chain couples TRBV7-9 to TRBJ1-3; the match to TRBD1 covers 7 bases. The CDR3 covers 15 residues. Germline CDR1 is SEHNR and CDR2 is FQNEAQ (reference sequence). CDR3 DNA sequence: TGTGCCAGCAGGAGTGACAGGGACTCTGGAAACACCGTATATTTT. It specifies CASRSDRDSGNTVYF.

This clone was counted at least ten times. The chain employs TRBV4-1 and TRBJ1-1, with D possibly being TRBD1 (6 bases). The CDR3 spans 14 residues. Germline V gene data show CDR1 as MGHRA and CDR2 as YSYEKL. V lost 4 bases, J lost 5 bases, and 14 bases lay in between. This CDR3 reads CASSRQGRGTEAFF. In nucleotides, the CDR3 is TGCGCCAGCAGCCGCCAGGGGCGTGGGACTGAAGCTTTCTTT.

This clone was counted a few times. The chain combines TRBV9 with TRBJ1-3, with D unclear. The CDR3 is 13 residues long. With 0 bases removed from V and 3 bases from J, the gap between germline ends came to 4 bases. Germline CDR1 is SGDLS and CDR2 is YYNGEE. Here the CDR3 reads CASSVVGGNTIYF. The CDR3 DNA follows: TGTGCCAGCAGCGTAGTGGGTGGAAACACCATATATTTT.

In its sample, this clone was seen many times. The V and J genes are TRBV29-1 and TRBJ1-2; D remains unclear. Germline lookup yields CDR1 SQVTM and CDR2 ANQGSEA. This CDR3 has 12 residues. V was cut by 3 bases and J by 10 bases, with 15 bases left in between. CDR3 protein: CSVEERPVFYTF. DNA for the CDR3: TGCAGCGTTGAGGAAAGACCTGTTTTCTACACCTTC.

Many counts were recorded for this clone. This chain links TRBV11-2 with TRBJ1-4; TRBD1 might be the D (6 bases). The V gene's germline CDR1 is SGHAT and CDR2 FQNNGV. Trimming cost V 1 base and J 8 bases, with 11 bases left between them. This CDR3 is 14 amino acids long. The CDR3 sequence is CASSLAAGAEKLFF. The CDR3 DNA reads TGTGCCAGCAGCTTAGCGGCAGGGGCAGAAAAACTGTTTTTT.

This clone is classed as medium-sized. The chain is built from TRBV4-2 and TRBJ2-7; 11 nucleotides align to TRBD2. J gave up 0 bases and V 0 bases, and 1 base lay outside the gene matches. Germline CDR1 LGHNA, CDR2 YNFKEQ. This CDR3 region has 16 residues. The CDR3 DNA is TGTGCCAGCAGCCAAGATGGGACTAGCGGCTCCTACGAGCAGTACTTC. Protein product: CASSQDGTSGSYEQYF.